This T cell receptor beta chain came from a study of shared clonotypes between healthy human individuals. The germline CDR1 and CDR2 sequences are LGHNA and YSLEER. Trimming left V 0 bases short and J 7 bases short, with 9 bases between. This CDR3 is 14 amino acids long. Clones were sequenced by immunoSEQ multiplex PCR, and TCRdb holds only the in-frame ones, with some missing. The sample holds some 510,000 clones, less than 85% seen once. This clone appeared a few times. The receptor comes from a woman aged 40 to 50 in good health. Some clones in this sample may be carry-over from other donors' samples. This chain uses TRBV4-3 with TRBJ1-4, with D possibly being TRBD1 (6 bases). Sequenced input: PBMCs. In DNA form, the CDR3 reads TGCGCCAGCAGCCAAGAGCAGGGGTTTGAAAAACTGTTTTTT. This codes for CASSQEQGFEKLFF.